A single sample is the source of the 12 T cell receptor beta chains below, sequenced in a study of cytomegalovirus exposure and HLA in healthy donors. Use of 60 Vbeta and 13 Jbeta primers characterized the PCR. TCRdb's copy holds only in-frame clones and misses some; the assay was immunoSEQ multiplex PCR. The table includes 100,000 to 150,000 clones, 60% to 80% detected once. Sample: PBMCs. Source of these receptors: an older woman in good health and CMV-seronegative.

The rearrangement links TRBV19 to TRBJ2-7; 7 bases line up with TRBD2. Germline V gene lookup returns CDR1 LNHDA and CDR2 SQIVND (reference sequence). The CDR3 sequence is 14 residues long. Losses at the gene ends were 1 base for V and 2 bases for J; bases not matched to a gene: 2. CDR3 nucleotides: TGTGCCAGTAGTATAGGGGAGGGTCCCTACGAGCAGTACTTC. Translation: CASSIGEGPYEQYF.

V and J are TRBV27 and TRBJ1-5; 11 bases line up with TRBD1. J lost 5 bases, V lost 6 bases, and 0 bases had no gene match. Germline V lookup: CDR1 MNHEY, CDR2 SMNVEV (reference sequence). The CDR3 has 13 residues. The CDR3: CASRGQGDQPQHF. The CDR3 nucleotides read TGTGCCAGCAGGGGACAGGGGGATCAGCCCCAGCATTTT.

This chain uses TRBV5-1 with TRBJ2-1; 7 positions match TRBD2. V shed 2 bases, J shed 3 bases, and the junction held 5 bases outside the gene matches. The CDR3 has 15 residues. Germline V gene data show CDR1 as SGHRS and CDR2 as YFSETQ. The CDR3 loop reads CASSFFLADYNEQFF. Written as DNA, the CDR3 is TGCGCCAGCAGCTTCTTCCTAGCGGACTACAATGAGCAGTTCTTC.

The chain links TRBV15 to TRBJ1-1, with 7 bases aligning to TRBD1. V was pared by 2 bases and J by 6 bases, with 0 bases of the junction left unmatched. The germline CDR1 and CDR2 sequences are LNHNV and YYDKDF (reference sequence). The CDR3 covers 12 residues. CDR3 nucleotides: TGTGCCACCAGCAGACAGGGGGCTGAAGCTTTCTTT. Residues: CATSRQGAEAFF.

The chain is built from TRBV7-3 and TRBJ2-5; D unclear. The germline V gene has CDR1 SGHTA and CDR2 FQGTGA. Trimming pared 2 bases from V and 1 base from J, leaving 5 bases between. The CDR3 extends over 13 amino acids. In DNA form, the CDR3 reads TGTGCCAGCAGCTTACTAGTCCAAGAGACCCAGTACTTC. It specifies CASSLLVQETQYF.

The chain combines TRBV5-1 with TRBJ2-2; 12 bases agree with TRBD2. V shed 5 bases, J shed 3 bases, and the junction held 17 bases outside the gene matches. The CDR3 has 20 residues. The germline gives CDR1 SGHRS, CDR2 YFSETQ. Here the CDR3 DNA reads TGCGCCAGCAGGGGGAGCGGACTAGCGGGGCCCGGGGTGTACACCGGGGAGCTGTTTTTT. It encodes CASRGSGLAGPGVYTGELFF.

This chain's CDR3 is CASTRTVSSYEQYF. CDR3 nucleotide sequence: TGTGCCAGTACCCGGACAGTTTCATCCTACGAGCAGTACTTC. J is TRBJ2-7 and V is TRBV19, with D perhaps TRBD1 (6 bases). Germline assignment: CDR1 LNHDA and CDR2 SQIVND (reference sequence). This CDR3 is 14 amino acids long. V was clipped by 7 bases and J by 1 base, with 14 bases between them.

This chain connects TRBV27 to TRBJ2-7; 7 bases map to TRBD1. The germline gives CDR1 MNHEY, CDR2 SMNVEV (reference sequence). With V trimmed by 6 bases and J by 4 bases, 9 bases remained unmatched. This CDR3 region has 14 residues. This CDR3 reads CASSRQGDRYEQYF. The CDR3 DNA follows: TGTGCCAGCAGCCGACAGGGCGACCGATACGAGCAGTACTTC.

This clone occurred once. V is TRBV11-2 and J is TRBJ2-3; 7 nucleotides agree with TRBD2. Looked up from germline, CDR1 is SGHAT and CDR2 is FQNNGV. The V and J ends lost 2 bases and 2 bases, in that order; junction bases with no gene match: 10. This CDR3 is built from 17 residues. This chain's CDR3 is CASSLSRASGYTDTQYF. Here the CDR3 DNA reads TGTGCCAGCAGCTTAAGTCGGGCTAGCGGCTACACAGATACGCAGTATTTT. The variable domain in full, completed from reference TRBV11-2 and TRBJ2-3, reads EAGVAQSPRYKIIEKRQSVAFWCNPISGHATLYWYQQILGQGPKLLIQFQNNGVVDDSQLPKDRFSAERLKGVDSTLKIQPAKLEDSAVYLCASSLSRASGYTDTQYFGPGTRLTVL.

In nucleotides, the CDR3 is TGTGCCAGCAGCTTGACATCTAACTATGGCTACACCTTC. Translated: CASSLTSNYGYTF. The genes are TRBV6-5 and TRBJ1-2; D not resolved. The CDR3 totals 13 residues. Trimming removed 6 bases from V and 0 bases from J, with 8 bases in between. CDR1 MNHEY and CDR2 SVGAGI come from the germline V gene.

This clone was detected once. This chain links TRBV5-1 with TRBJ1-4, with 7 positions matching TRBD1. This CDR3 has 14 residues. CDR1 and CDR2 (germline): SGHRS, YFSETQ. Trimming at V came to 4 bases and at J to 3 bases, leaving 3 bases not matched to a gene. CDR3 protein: CASSLGQPNEKLFF. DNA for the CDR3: TGCGCCAGCAGCCTGGGACAGCCTAATGAAAAACTGTTTTTT.

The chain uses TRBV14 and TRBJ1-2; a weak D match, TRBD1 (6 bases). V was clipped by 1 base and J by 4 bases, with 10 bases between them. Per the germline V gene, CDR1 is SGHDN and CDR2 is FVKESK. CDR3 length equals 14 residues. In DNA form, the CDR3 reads TGTGCCAGCAGCCAAGCGGGACACTCCTATGGCTACACCTTC. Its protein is CASSQAGHSYGYTF. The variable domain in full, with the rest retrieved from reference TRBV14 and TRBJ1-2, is EAGVTQFPSHSVIEKGQTVTLRCDPISGHDNLYWYRRVMGKEIKFLLHFVKESKQDESGMPNNRFLAERTGGTYSTLKVQPAELEDSGVYFCASSQAGHSYGYTFGSGTRLTVV.